This T cell receptor beta chain was retrieved from a study of radiation and T cells in renal cell carcinoma. Regarding time point: blood 4 weeks post-SBRT, at nephrectomy. Treatment: 15 Gy SBRT to primary tumor, nephrectomy 4 weeks later. The CDR3 sequence is 16 residues long. V shed 6 bases and J shed 1 base, with 22 bases lying between them. The germline V gene has CDR1 SQVTM and CDR2 ANQGSEA. Clones were sequenced by immunoSEQ multiplex PCR, and TCRdb holds only the in-frame ones, with some missing. The sample yields around 95,000 clones, roughly 88% seen once. The J gene is TRBJ2-7, the V gene TRBV29-1, with a weak D call TRBD1 (6 bases). The source is a man aged 55 to 70 with renal cell carcinoma. Source: blood, taken from a patient whose treatment included radiotherapy and nephrectomy. The CDR3 here is CSVLRRWAGESYEQYF. The CDR3 coding sequence is TGCAGCGTACTAAGGAGGTGGGCAGGGGAATCCTACGAGCAGTACTTC.